The 12 T cell receptor beta chains listed next were all sequenced from one sample in a study of cytotoxic CD8 clonotypes in ibrutinib-treated CLL. Here immunoSEQ multiplex PCR was the method, and the copy in TCRdb shows in-frame clones only, minus some. The table shows 270,000 or so clones, with roughly 76% occurring only once. Sequenced here: PBMCs, sampled at disease progression, from a patient treated with ibrutinib. These receptor sequences come from a human donor with chronic lymphocytic leukemia.

This chain uses TRBV29-1 with TRBJ1-1; 7 bases are a match to TRBD1. The CDR3 covers 13 residues. CDR1 and CDR2 from the germline V gene are SQVTM and ANQGSEA. Trimming cost V 5 bases and J 4 bases; bases outside gene matches: 7. This CDR3 is CSVWFQGVTEAFF. Written as DNA, the CDR3 is TGCAGCGTTTGGTTTCAGGGGGTCACTGAAGCTTTCTTT.

The V gene is TRBV6-5, the J gene TRBJ1-3, with 8 bases identical to TRBD1. The germline V gene has CDR1 MNHEY and CDR2 SVGAGI. Trimming cost V 5 bases and J 4 bases; bases outside gene matches: 1. CDR3 length: 13 amino acids. The CDR3 DNA reads TGTGCCAGCAGTCGACAGGGGGGAAACACCATATATTTT. Translation gives CASSRQGGNTIYF.

The J gene is TRBJ2-5, the V gene TRBV5-1, with D possibly being TRBD1 or TRBD2 (6 bases each). There are 15 residues in the CDR3. Per germline, CDR1 SGHRS and CDR2 YFSETQ. Trimming removed 2 bases at V and 5 bases at J, with 16 bases between. The CDR3 loop is CASSFSRGVGETQYF. Here the CDR3 DNA reads TGCGCCAGCAGCTTCTCAAGGGGGGTTGGGGAGACCCAGTACTTC.

V is TRBV14 and J is TRBJ2-6, with D hard to call. This CDR3 contains 14 residues. V gave up 4 bases and J gave up 0 bases, with 4 bases separating them. CDR1 and CDR2 from the germline V gene are SGHDN and FVKESK. The CDR3 sequence: CASSPASGANVLTF. In DNA, the CDR3 is TGTGCCAGCAGCCCAGCCTCTGGGGCCAACGTCCTGACTTTC. Based on the CDR3 plus reference TRBV14 and TRBJ2-6, the full variable domain is EAGVTQFPSHSVIEKGQTVTLRCDPISGHDNLYWYRRVMGKEIKFLLHFVKESKQDESGMPNNRFLAERTGGTYSTLKVQPAELEDSGVYFCASSPASGANVLTFGAGSRLTVL.

J is TRBJ1-1 and V is TRBV4-1; 7 nucleotides match TRBD1. Germline loops: CDR1 MGHRA, CDR2 YSYEKL. Trimming at V came to 4 bases and at J to 6 bases, leaving 11 bases not matched to a gene. This CDR3 has 15 residues. This CDR3 reads CASSPLGRGRAEAFF. Here the CDR3 DNA reads TGCGCCAGCAGCCCCCTAGGAAGGGGGCGGGCTGAAGCTTTCTTT.

The gene calls are TRBV5-6 and TRBJ1-5; D gene unclear. V was cut by 3 bases and J by 2 bases, with 3 bases left in between. Per the germline V gene, CDR1 is SGHDT and CDR2 is YYEEEE. This CDR3 has 12 residues. The CDR3 nucleotides are TGTGCCAGCAGCTCGGGCAATCAGCCCCAGCATTTT. This translates into CASSSGNQPQHF.

This chain joins TRBV7-2 and TRBJ2-7; D remains ambiguous. Trimming left V 0 bases short and J 0 bases short, with 6 bases between. CDR3 length equals 14 residues. Germline V gene lookup returns CDR1 SGHTA and CDR2 FQGNSA. The CDR3 nucleotides are TGTGCCAGCAGCTTAGCCCGAAGCTCCTACGAGCAGTACTTC. Its protein product is CASSLARSSYEQYF.

This chain joins TRBV27 and TRBJ1-6, with 12 bases lining up with TRBD1. Germline V gives CDR1 MNHEY, CDR2 SMNVEV (reference sequence). The CDR3 sequence is 15 residues long. V trimming: 6 bases; J trimming: 7 bases; junction bases outside the gene matches: 4. CDR3: CASSRDRGHNSPLHF. CDR3 DNA sequence: TGTGCCAGCAGCAGGGACAGGGGGCACAATTCACCCCTCCACTTT.

The chain carries TRBV5-1 and TRBJ1-5; no definite D call. The V end lost 4 bases, the J end lost 6 bases, and 14 bases lay between the germline ends. CDR1 SGHRS and CDR2 YFSETQ come from the germline V gene. This CDR3 contains 14 residues. The CDR3 coding sequence is TGCGCCAGCAGCCCGGACTGGAAAGTTCAGCCCCAGCATTTT. Encoded protein: CASSPDWKVQPQHF.

CDR3 nucleotide sequence: TGTGCCAGCAACCGTAGCGGGGGGAACTCCTACGAGCAGTACTTC. Its protein is CASNRSGGNSYEQYF. This chain connects TRBV6-1 to TRBJ2-7; the match to TRBD2 covers 10 bases. The J segment lost 0 bases and the V segment lost 7 bases, leaving 6 bases of the junction unmatched. This CDR3 comprises 15 residues. Germline V gene data show CDR1 as MNHNS and CDR2 as SASEGT.

This chain joins TRBV6-5 and TRBJ2-7, with 12 bases that match TRBD2. The CDR3 spans 14 residues. V dropped 4 bases and J dropped 5; count of bases not matched to a gene: 3. CDR1 MNHEY and CDR2 SVGAGI come from the germline V gene. The CDR3 loop reads CASSLTSGRHEQYF. The CDR3 DNA sequence: TGTGCCAGCAGTTTAACTAGCGGGAGGCACGAGCAGTACTTC.

The rearrangement links TRBV18 to TRBJ1-1; D remains ambiguous. CDR3 length equals 13 residues. V was clipped by 4 bases and J by 4 bases, with 10 bases between them. The germline V gene encodes CDR1 KGHSH and CDR2 LQKENI. CDR3 region: CASSQPGFTEAFF. CDR3 nucleotides: TGTGCCAGCTCACAACCGGGTTTCACTGAAGCTTTCTTT.